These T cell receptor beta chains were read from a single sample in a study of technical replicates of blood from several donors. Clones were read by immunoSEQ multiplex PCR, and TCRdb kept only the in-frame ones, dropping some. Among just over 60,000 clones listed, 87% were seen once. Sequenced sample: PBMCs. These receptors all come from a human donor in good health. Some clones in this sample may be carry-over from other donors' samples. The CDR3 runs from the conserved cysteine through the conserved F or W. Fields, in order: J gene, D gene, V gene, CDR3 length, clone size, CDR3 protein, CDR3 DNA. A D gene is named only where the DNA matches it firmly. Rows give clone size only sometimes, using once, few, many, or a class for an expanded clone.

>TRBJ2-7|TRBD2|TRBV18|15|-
CASSPPEGLVGEQYF
TGTGCCAGCTCACCCCCAGAAGGACTAGTAGGGGAGCAGTACTTC
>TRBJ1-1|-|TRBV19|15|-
CASKSLGGVNTEAFF
TGTGCCAGTAAATCTTTGGGAGGAGTGAACACTGAAGCTTTCTTT
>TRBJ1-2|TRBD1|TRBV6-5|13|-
CASSAGQGLGYTF
TGTGCCAGCAGTGCAGGACAGGGTCTTGGCTACACCTTC
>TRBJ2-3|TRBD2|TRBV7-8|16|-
CASSLVVLAGAPTQYF
TGTGCCAGCAGCTTAGTGGTTCTAGCGGGAGCTCCCACGCAGTATTTT
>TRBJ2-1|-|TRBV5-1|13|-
CASSLYYYNEQFF
TGCGCCAGCAGCTTGTACTATTACAATGAGCAGTTCTTC
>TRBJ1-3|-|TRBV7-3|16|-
CASSSTRQVSGNTIYF
TGTGCCAGCAGCTCGACCCGTCAGGTCTCTGGAAACACCATATATTTT
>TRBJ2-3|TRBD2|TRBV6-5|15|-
CASSSPTSGTDTQYF
TGTGCCAGCAGTTCGCCGACTAGCGGCACAGATACGCAGTATTTT
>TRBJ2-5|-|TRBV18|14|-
CASSPSVGQETQYF
TGTGCCAGCTCACCATCGGTCGGCCAAGAGACCCAGTACTTC
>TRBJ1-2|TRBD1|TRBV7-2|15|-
CASSLRPRTGNGYTF
TGTGCCAGCAGCTTACGCCCAAGGACAGGGAATGGCTACACCTTC
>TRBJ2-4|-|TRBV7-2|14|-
CASSLEAPRNIQYF
TGTGCCAGCAGCTTAGAAGCGCCCCGCAACATTCAGTACTTC
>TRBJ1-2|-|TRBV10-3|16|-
CAITDRQDPGNYGYTF
TGTGCCATTACGGACCGACAGGACCCAGGAAACTATGGCTACACCTTC
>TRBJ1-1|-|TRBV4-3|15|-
CASSQRDMFSTEAFF
TGCGCCAGCAGCCAGAGAGACATGTTTAGCACTGAAGCTTTCTTT
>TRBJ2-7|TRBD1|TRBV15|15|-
CATKRDREEAYEQYF
TGTGCCACTAAAAGGGACAGAGAAGAGGCCTACGAGCAGTACTTC
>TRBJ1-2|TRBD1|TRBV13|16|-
CASSPSGQVILYGYTF
TGTGCCAGCAGCCCCAGTGGACAGGTGATACTATATGGCTACACCTTC
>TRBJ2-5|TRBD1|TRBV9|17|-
CASSVGDGGQGQETQYF
TGTGCCAGCAGCGTAGGTGATGGGGGACAGGGGCAAGAGACCCAGTACTTC
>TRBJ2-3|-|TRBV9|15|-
CASSSTGTGTDTQYF
TGTGCCAGCAGCTCCACCGGGACTGGCACAGATACGCAGTATTTT
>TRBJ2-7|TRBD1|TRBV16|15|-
CASTYRGRLIDEQYF
TGTGCCAGCACCTACAGGGGGAGACTAATCGACGAGCAGTACTTC
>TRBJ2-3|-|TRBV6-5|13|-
CASSLFFTDTQYF
TGTGCCAGCAGTTTGTTCTTCACAGATACGCAGTATTTT
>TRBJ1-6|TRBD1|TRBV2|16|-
CASRGNRGAYNSPLHF
TGTGCCAGCAGGGGGAACAGGGGAGCCTATAATTCACCCCTCCACTTT
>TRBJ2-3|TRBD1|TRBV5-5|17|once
CASSFTGTGGFADTQYF
TGTGCCAGCAGCTTCACCGGGACAGGGGGTTTTGCAGATACGCAGTATTTT
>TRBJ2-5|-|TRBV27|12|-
CASSPGKGAQYF
TGTGCCAGCAGCCCAGGGAAAGGAGCCCAGTACTTC
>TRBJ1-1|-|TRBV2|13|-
CASRAGPYTEAFF
TGTGCCAGCAGGGCGGGACCGTACACTGAAGCTTTCTTT
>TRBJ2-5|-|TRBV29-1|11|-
CSVGAPGTQYF
TGCAGCGTTGGCGCCCCCGGGACCCAGTACTTC
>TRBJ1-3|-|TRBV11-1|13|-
CASSLLRGNTIYF
TGTGCCAGCAGCTTATTACGGGGAAACACCATATATTTT
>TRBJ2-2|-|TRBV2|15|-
CASSAMVQATGELFF
TGTGCCAGCAGTGCGATGGTGCAGGCCACCGGGGAGCTGTTTTTT
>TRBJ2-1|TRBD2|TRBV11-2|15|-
CASSLGTSGRDEQFF
TGTGCCAGCAGCTTAGGGACTAGCGGGAGAGATGAGCAGTTCTTC
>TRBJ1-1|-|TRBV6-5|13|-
CASSAQETGKAFF
TGTGCCAGCAGTGCACAGGAAACAGGGAAAGCTTTCTTT
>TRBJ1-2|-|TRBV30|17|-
CAWSAPGHPIGGYGYTF
TGTGCCTGGAGCGCCCCGGGACACCCAATTGGGGGCTATGGCTACACCTTC
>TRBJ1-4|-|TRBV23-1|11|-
CASSQYRAVFF
TGCGCCAGCAGTCAATACAGGGCGGTGTTTTTT
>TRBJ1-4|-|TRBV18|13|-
CASSPSRNEKLFF
TGTGCCAGCTCACCAAGCAGGAATGAAAAACTGTTTTTT
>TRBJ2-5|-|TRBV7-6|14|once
CASSQGGKEETQYF
TGTGCCAGCAGCCAGGGGGGTAAAGAAGAGACCCAGTACTTC
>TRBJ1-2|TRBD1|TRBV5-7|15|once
CASSLGGQGCYGYTF
TGTGCCAGCAGCTTGGGGGGACAGGGATGCTATGGCTACACCTTC
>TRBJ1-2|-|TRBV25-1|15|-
CASSDTRGNGYGYTF
TGTGCCAGCAGTGATACGAGGGGGAATGGCTATGGCTACACCTTC
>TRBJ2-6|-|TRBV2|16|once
CASSGQSFSGANVLTF
TGTGCCAGCAGTGGACAATCATTCTCTGGGGCCAACGTCCTGACTTTC
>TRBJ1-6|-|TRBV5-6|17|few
CASSLESGSGYNSPLHF
TGTGCCAGCAGCTTGGAGTCAGGGTCGGGCTATAATTCACCCCTCCACTTT
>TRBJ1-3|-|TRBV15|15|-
CATSRDSVSGNTIYF
TGTGCCACCAGCAGAGATTCGGTCTCTGGAAACACCATATATTTT
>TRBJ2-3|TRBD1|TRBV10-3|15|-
CAISGDSSSTDTQYF
TGTGCCATCAGTGGGGACAGCTCTAGCACAGATACGCAGTATTTT
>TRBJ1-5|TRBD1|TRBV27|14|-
CASSLDRSYQPQHF
TGTGCCAGCAGTCTGGACAGGAGTTATCAGCCCCAGCATTTT
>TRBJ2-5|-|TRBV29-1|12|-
CSVEPPGGTQYF
TGCAGCGTTGAACCCCCCGGTGGGACCCAGTACTTC
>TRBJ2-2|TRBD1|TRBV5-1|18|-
CASSLYGTGGEYTGELFF
TGCGCCAGCAGCCTTTACGGGACAGGGGGCGAGTACACCGGGGAGCTGTTTTTT
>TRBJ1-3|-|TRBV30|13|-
CAWSSFSGNTIYF
TGTGCCTGGAGTAGCTTCTCTGGAAACACCATATATTTT
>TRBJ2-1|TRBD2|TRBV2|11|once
CASWGGDEQFF
TGTGCCAGCTGGGGGGGAGATGAGCAGTTCTTC
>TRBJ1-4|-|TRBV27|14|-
CASSWRQSNEKLFF
TGTGCCAGCAGTTGGAGACAGTCTAATGAAAAACTGTTTTTT
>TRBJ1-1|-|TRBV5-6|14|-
CASSLAQTGREAFF
TGTGCCAGCAGCTTGGCCCAGACAGGCCGTGAAGCTTTCTTT
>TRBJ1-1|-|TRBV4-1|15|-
CASSQEEGANTEAFF
TGCGCCAGCAGCCAAGAGGAGGGTGCGAACACTGAAGCTTTCTTT
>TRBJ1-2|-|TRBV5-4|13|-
CASRSQGSSGYTF
TGTGCCAGCAGATCGCAGGGTAGCAGTGGCTACACCTTC
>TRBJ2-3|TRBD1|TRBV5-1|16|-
CASSPDRGLVGDTQYF
TGCGCCAGCAGCCCTGACAGGGGGCTAGTTGGAGATACGCAGTATTTT
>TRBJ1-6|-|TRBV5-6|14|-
CASSLSIPGSPLHF
TGTGCCAGCAGCTTATCGATACCAGGTTCACCCCTCCACTTT
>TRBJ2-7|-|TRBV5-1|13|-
CASSYDSTYEQYF
TGCGCCAGCAGCTACGACAGTACCTACGAGCAGTACTTC
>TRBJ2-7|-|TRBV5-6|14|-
CASSLRATFHEQYF
TGTGCCAGCAGCTTGAGAGCTACCTTCCACGAGCAGTACTTC
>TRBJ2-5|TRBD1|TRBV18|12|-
CASAGQGQTQYF
TGTGCCAGCGCGGGACAGGGGCAGACCCAGTACTTC
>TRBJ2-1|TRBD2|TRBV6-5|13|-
CASRPSGVNEQFF
TGTGCCAGCAGGCCTAGCGGGGTCAATGAGCAGTTCTTC
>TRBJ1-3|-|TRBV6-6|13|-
CASRILSGNTIYF
TGTGCCAGCAGAATCCTCTCTGGAAACACCATATATTTT
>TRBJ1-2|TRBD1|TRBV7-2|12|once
CASRTGDSGYTF
TGTGCCAGCAGGACAGGGGATTCCGGCTACACCTTC
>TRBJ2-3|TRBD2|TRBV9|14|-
CASSPGTITDTQYF
TGTGCCAGCAGCCCCGGGACTATCACAGATACGCAGTATTTT
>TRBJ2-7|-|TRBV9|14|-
CASSVATGSYEQYF
TGTGCCAGCAGCGTAGCTACAGGCTCCTACGAGCAGTACTTC
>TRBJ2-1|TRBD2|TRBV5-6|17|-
CASSLNSLRLAGNEQFF
TGTGCCAGCAGCTTGAATTCCCTAAGGCTAGCGGGGAATGAGCAGTTCTTC
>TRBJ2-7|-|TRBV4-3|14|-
CASSQEWGHYEQYF
TGCGCCAGCAGCCAAGAATGGGGGCACTACGAGCAGTACTTC
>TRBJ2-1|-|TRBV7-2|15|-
CASSSTGESYNEQFF
TGTGCCAGCAGCTCTACGGGGGAATCCTACAATGAGCAGTTCTTC
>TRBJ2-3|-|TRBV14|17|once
CASSHLGSGPVGDTQYF
TGTGCCAGCAGCCACCTGGGGAGCGGCCCCGTGGGAGATACGCAGTATTTT